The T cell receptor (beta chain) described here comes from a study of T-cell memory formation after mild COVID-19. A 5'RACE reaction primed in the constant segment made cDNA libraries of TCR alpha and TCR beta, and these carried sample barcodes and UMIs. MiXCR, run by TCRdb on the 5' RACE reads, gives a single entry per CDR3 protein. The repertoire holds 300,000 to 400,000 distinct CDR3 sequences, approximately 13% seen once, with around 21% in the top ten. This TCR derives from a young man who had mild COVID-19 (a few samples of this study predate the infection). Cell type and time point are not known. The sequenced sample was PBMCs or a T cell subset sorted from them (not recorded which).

The CDR3 DNA sequence: TGTGCCAGCAGCCCGACCCAGGGGGCGCGTAATCAGCCCCAGCATTTT. Protein product: CASSPTQGARNQPQHF. This chain uses TRBV27 with TRBJ1-5; 8 positions agree with TRBD1. The CDR3 sequence is 16 residues long. V shed 6 bases, J shed 4 bases, and the junction held 11 bases outside the gene matches. CDR1 is MNHEY, CDR2 SMNVEV, per germline (reference sequence).